The 2 T cell receptor beta chains below all came from one sample that was sequenced in a study of blood T cell repertoires in COVID-19. Profiled with immunoSEQ multiplex PCR; TCRdb holds only in-frame clones, not every one. This table has over 100,000 clones, about nine tenths appearing once. The sample was peripheral blood. The receptors here all came from a man aged 35 to 55 with acute or convalescent COVID-19.

V is TRBV5-1 and J is TRBJ1-1; D unresolved. In germline, CDR1 is SGHRS, CDR2 YFSETQ. CDR3 length: 15 amino acids. The V and J ends lost 2 bases and 0 bases respectively, with 11 bases between them. The CDR3 is CASSFEERMNTEAFF. The CDR3 DNA sequence: TGCGCCAGCAGCTTTGAGGAGCGGATGAACACTGAAGCTTTCTTT.

V and J are TRBV6-1 and TRBJ2-7, with 11 bases identical to TRBD2. The CDR3 is 16 amino acids. Germline loops: CDR1 MNHNS, CDR2 SASEGT. V lost 3 bases and J lost 2; bases outside the gene matches: 6. CDR3 residues: CASSERLAGFTYEQYF. CDR3 nucleotide sequence: TGTGCCAGCAGTGAGCGACTAGCGGGATTCACCTACGAGCAGTACTTC.